A selection of T cell receptor beta chains follows, all from one sample in a study of cytomegalovirus exposure and HLA in healthy donors. TCRdb's copy holds only in-frame clones and misses some; the assay was immunoSEQ multiplex PCR. The sample yields 140,000 to 150,000 clones, about 84% seen once. Sequencing input: PBMCs. The receptors stem from a woman aged 18-29 years in good health and CMV-seropositive. Both conserved end residues are part of each CDR3. The order of the fields is J gene, V gene, CDR3 protein.

j_gene: TRBJ1-1
v_gene: TRBV11-3
CDR3aa: CASSLTGSNTEAFF

j_gene: TRBJ2-5
v_gene: TRBV28
CDR3aa: CASSFRGLTETQYF

j_gene: TRBJ2-7
v_gene: TRBV19
CDR3aa: CASSIYAGYYEQYF

j_gene: TRBJ1-4
v_gene: TRBV18
CDR3aa: CASSPRTGWRSNEKLFF

j_gene: TRBJ2-1
v_gene: TRBV11-2
CDR3aa: CASSLVRLAGEQFF

j_gene: TRBJ2-2
v_gene: TRBV30
CDR3aa: CAWSRGETLNTGELFF

j_gene: TRBJ2-7
v_gene: TRBV4-1
CDR3aa: CASSQASASGGSAYEQYF

j_gene: TRBJ2-2
v_gene: TRBV7-6
CDR3aa: CASSLRQGNTGELFF

j_gene: TRBJ1-4
v_gene: TRBV6-1
CDR3aa: CASREAVGGDEKLFF

j_gene: TRBJ2-5
v_gene: TRBV11-1
CDR3aa: CASSLGPPQGGGETQYF

j_gene: TRBJ2-7
v_gene: TRBV7-7
CDR3aa: CASSPGVSGEQYF

j_gene: TRBJ2-3
v_gene: TRBV10-3
CDR3aa: CATDDLAGASTDTQYF

j_gene: TRBJ2-1
v_gene: TRBV15
CDR3aa: CATSRDERRGLNEQFF

j_gene: TRBJ2-7
v_gene: TRBV7-2
CDR3aa: CASSWGTGQAYEQYF

j_gene: TRBJ1-4
v_gene: TRBV9
CDR3aa: CASSVGLFGTGDEKLFF

j_gene: TRBJ2-3
v_gene: TRBV19
CDR3aa: CASRSGGAVDTQYF

j_gene: TRBJ1-2
v_gene: TRBV18
CDR3aa: CASSAGWTSLYGYTF

j_gene: TRBJ2-7
v_gene: TRBV10-2
CDR3aa: CATKPSGTSVSSEQYF

j_gene: TRBJ1-2
v_gene: TRBV11-2
CDR3aa: CASSLDPRDSNYGYTF

j_gene: TRBJ1-1
v_gene: TRBV28
CDR3aa: CASSPVEDANTEAFF

j_gene: TRBJ2-7
v_gene: TRBV6-1
CDR3aa: CASSPSLERTYEQYF

j_gene: TRBJ2-7
v_gene: TRBV4-1
CDR3aa: CASSQGPAGPGYEQYF

j_gene: TRBJ2-7
v_gene: TRBV14
CDR3aa: CASSQETGVLGHEQYF

j_gene: TRBJ1-1
v_gene: TRBV29-1
CDR3aa: CSVRGQANTEAFF

j_gene: TRBJ2-7
v_gene: TRBV5-6
CDR3aa: CASSLGINGDSYEQYF

j_gene: TRBJ1-1
v_gene: TRBV9
CDR3aa: CASSVGADMNTEAFF

j_gene: TRBJ2-7
v_gene: TRBV30
CDR3aa: CAWSRDSAYEQYF

j_gene: TRBJ2-7
v_gene: TRBV6-1
CDR3aa: CASMKSVNYEQYF

j_gene: TRBJ2-5
v_gene: TRBV20-1
CDR3aa: CSAGGGETQYF

j_gene: TRBJ1-5
v_gene: TRBV7-2
CDR3aa: CASSVDRNSNQPQHF

j_gene: TRBJ2-3
v_gene: TRBV5-3
CDR3aa: CARSLELAGGPEDTDTQYF

j_gene: TRBJ2-7
v_gene: TRBV4-1
CDR3aa: CASSQETLGEQYF

j_gene: TRBJ1-1
v_gene: TRBV5-4
CDR3aa: CASRPELAGTEAFF

j_gene: TRBJ2-6
v_gene: TRBV18
CDR3aa: CASSPGQGTGANVLTF

j_gene: TRBJ2-1
v_gene: TRBV30
CDR3aa: CAWSEGTSGGNEQFF

j_gene: TRBJ2-7
v_gene: TRBV7-9
CDR3aa: CASSLLRGSDDYEQYF

j_gene: TRBJ1-2
v_gene: TRBV28
CDR3aa: CASSTSVNYGYTF

j_gene: TRBJ1-1
v_gene: TRBV7-9
CDR3aa: CASSSSGTGDKNTEAFF

j_gene: TRBJ2-2
v_gene: TRBV5-1
CDR3aa: CASSDRLPNTGELFF

j_gene: TRBJ2-5
v_gene: TRBV7-2
CDR3aa: CASSASGGAWETQYF

j_gene: TRBJ1-1
v_gene: TRBV6-6
CDR3aa: CASSWGDVDTEAFF

j_gene: TRBJ1-5
v_gene: TRBV5-1
CDR3aa: CASSLGATDGNQPQHF

j_gene: TRBJ2-1
v_gene: TRBV9
CDR3aa: CASSIGAAGGDNEQFF

j_gene: TRBJ1-5
v_gene: TRBV5-3
CDR3aa: CARSVQGGDYSNQPQHF

j_gene: TRBJ2-1
v_gene: TRBV7-8
CDR3aa: CASSQRGEQFF

j_gene: TRBJ1-2
v_gene: TRBV5-1
CDR3aa: CASSLGPGQAFNYGYTF

j_gene: TRBJ2-7
v_gene: TRBV4-1
CDR3aa: CASSHVFGQGNSYEQYF

j_gene: TRBJ2-5
v_gene: TRBV18
CDR3aa: CASSPIVETQYF

j_gene: TRBJ1-5
v_gene: TRBV28
CDR3aa: CASSLWTHLGTGQEGQPQHF

j_gene: TRBJ1-3
v_gene: TRBV7-2
CDR3aa: CASSRVLQGTGNTIYF